These T cell receptor beta chains were read from a single sample in a study of T-cell memory formation after mild COVID-19. MiXCR, run by TCRdb on the 5' RACE reads, gives a single entry per CDR3 protein. This repertoire shows 130,000 to 150,000 distinct CDR3 sequences, about 19% found once; its top ten account for under 2.5%. Sequencing used PBMCs or a T cell subset sorted from them (not recorded which). The receptors originated from an adult woman who had mild COVID-19 (a few samples of this study predate the infection). Cell type and time point are not known. CDR3s include the opening cysteine and the closing phenylalanine or tryptophan. D genes are given only for firm matches. Expanded clones get a size class; other rows say once, few or many, or leave the size out.

d_gene: NA; v_gene: TRBV7-2; abundance: NA; j_gene: TRBJ2-7; CDR3nt: TGTGCCAGCAGCCCCCCTTACCAGTTCTACGAGCAGTACTTC; CDR3aa: CASSPPYQFYEQYF
d_gene: TRBD1; v_gene: TRBV5-1; abundance: NA; j_gene: TRBJ1-2; CDR3nt: TGCGCCAGCAGCTTGAGTGAGGGGGCGTCAGGCTACACCTTC; CDR3aa: CASSLSEGASGYTF
d_gene: TRBD2; v_gene: TRBV4-2; abundance: NA; j_gene: TRBJ2-7; CDR3nt: TGTGCCAGCAGCCAAGATGGCGCGGGGGGATCTACCTCGGAGCAGTACTTC; CDR3aa: CASSQDGAGGSTSEQYF
d_gene: NA; v_gene: TRBV7-9; abundance: NA; j_gene: TRBJ2-7; CDR3nt: TGTGCCAGCAGCTTAGAGGTAGGGGGGTACAGGGGCTCCTACGAGCAGTACTTC; CDR3aa: CASSLEVGGYRGSYEQYF
d_gene: NA; v_gene: TRBV30; abundance: NA; j_gene: TRBJ2-1; CDR3nt: TGTGCCTGCCTTGAAAAGGGATCCTACAATGAGCAGTTCTTC; CDR3aa: CACLEKGSYNEQFF
d_gene: TRBD2; v_gene: TRBV12-3/TRBV12-4; abundance: NA; j_gene: TRBJ2-1; CDR3nt: TGTGCCAGCAGTTTTGTACTAGCGGGAGGGCCTCGGTTCTTC; CDR3aa: CASSFVLAGGPRFF
d_gene: TRBD1; v_gene: TRBV12-3/TRBV12-4; abundance: NA; j_gene: TRBJ1-2; CDR3nt: TGTGCCAGCAGTCCCGGGACAGGACCTACCTATGGCTACACCTTC; CDR3aa: CASSPGTGPTYGYTF
d_gene: NA; v_gene: TRBV12-3/TRBV12-4; abundance: NA; j_gene: TRBJ2-2; CDR3nt: TGTGCCAGCATTTCGGGCCCGACCGGGGAGCTGTTTTTT; CDR3aa: CASISGPTGELFF
d_gene: NA; v_gene: TRBV24-1; abundance: many; j_gene: TRBJ2-1; CDR3nt: TGTGCCACCAGTGATTCCTCCACTACTCACAATGAGCAGTTCTTC; CDR3aa: CATSDSSTTHNEQFF
d_gene: NA; v_gene: TRBV29-1; abundance: few; j_gene: TRBJ2-5; CDR3nt: TGCAGCGTTGGTTTGGGAGGAGAGACCCAGTACTTC; CDR3aa: CSVGLGGETQYF
d_gene: NA; v_gene: TRBV6-5; abundance: few; j_gene: TRBJ1-1; CDR3nt: TGTGCCAGTTCCCGGAACAGCCCCAAGAACACTGAAGCTTTCTTT; CDR3aa: CASSRNSPKNTEAFF
d_gene: NA; v_gene: TRBV7-8; abundance: NA; j_gene: TRBJ2-3; CDR3nt: TGTGCCAGCAGCTTAGGGCAGGGAGTGTTGTATTTT; CDR3aa: CASSLGQGVLYF
d_gene: TRBD2; v_gene: TRBV7-2; abundance: few; j_gene: TRBJ2-4; CDR3nt: TGTGCCAGCAGCCGTGAACTAGCGGGGAAAAACATTCAGTACTTC; CDR3aa: CASSRELAGKNIQYF
d_gene: TRBD2; v_gene: TRBV6-2/TRBV6-3; abundance: NA; j_gene: TRBJ2-7; CDR3nt: TGTGCCAGCAGACCGGGGGGAGGGGAGCAGTACTTC; CDR3aa: CASRPGGGEQYF
d_gene: NA; v_gene: TRBV7-2; abundance: few; j_gene: TRBJ1-2; CDR3nt: TGTGCCAGCAGCTCTGACCTCTATGGCTACACCTTC; CDR3aa: CASSSDLYGYTF